This paragraph covers one T cell receptor (beta chain) sequence. Unmatched junction bases numbered 6, after V lost 4 bases and J lost 3 bases. The CDR3 sequence is 15 residues long. Germline assignment: CDR1 MGHDK and CDR2 SYGVNS. This entry belongs to a study of blood T cells in healthy people across ages. Every sample had a minimum of 6 million PBMCs isolated. Together with a sample-barcoded 5' primer, a J-beta primer mix was included in a second PCR lasting about 6 to 12 cycles. TCRdb reprocessed the 5' RACE reads with MiXCR, giving one entry per CDR3 protein. Here the sample spans roughly 680,000 distinct CDR3 sequences, approximately 52% being singletons.

The sample was blood. The receptor's source is a woman of 80 years or more in good health. This chain joins TRBV25-1 and TRBJ2-1, with TRBD2 identical over 7 bases. CDR3 residues: CASSGTRRVYNEQFF. In DNA form, the CDR3 reads TGTGCCAGCAGTGGGACTAGAAGGGTCTACAATGAGCAGTTCTTC.